This record looks at one T cell receptor (beta chain) sequence and its context. The antigen remains undetermined. The sample originates from a study of tumor-infiltrating lymphocytes in localized non-small cell lung cancer. The overall study: Each patient gave resected tumor and non-adjacent uninvolved lung tissue. Whole-study findings and limits: Only some patients had TCR sequencing, depending on available tissue. Tumors had more T cell infiltration than uninvolved lung, per TCRbeta sequencing and CD3 counts.

The table came from immunoSEQ multiplex PCR; TCRdb's copy has only in-frame clones and leaves some out. The table shows about 14,000 clones, with roughly 70% occurring only once. The germline V gene has CDR1 SGHTA and CDR2 FQGNSA. The CDR3 extends over 12 amino acids. V shed 4 bases and J shed 4 bases, with 5 bases lying between them. The sequence was obtained from a human donor with non-small cell lung cancer. The J gene is TRBJ1-3, the V gene TRBV7-2, with D hard to call. Material for sequencing was lung tumor tissue. The CDR3 nucleotides read TGTGCCAGCAGCTACACGGGAAACACCATATATTTT. Translation: CASSYTGNTIYF.